The source of this T cell receptor (beta chain) is a study of control samples from healthy donors and cancer patients. Some clones are missing from TCRdb's copy, which holds only in-frame ones; the method was immunoSEQ multiplex PCR. The sample holds 150,000 to 200,000 clones, 94% seen once. Deletions cut 0 bases from V and 10 bases from J, with 18 bases between. CDR1 is ENHRY and CDR2 is SYGVKD in the germline V gene. The CDR3 spans 15 residues. V and J are TRBV10-3 and TRBJ1-1; a weak D match, TRBD1 (6 bases). The sequenced sample was blood. This clonotype originated in a woman aged 40 to 50 in good health. This chain's CDR3 is CAISESTAVGGRAFF. CDR3 nucleotides: TGTGCCATCAGTGAGTCGACCGCGGTTGGGGGCAGAGCTTTCTTT.